The clone carrying this T cell receptor (beta chain) has a handful of counts. This sample is part of a study of blood T cell repertoires in COVID-19. On the study more broadly: Both acute and convalescent COVID-19 samples were obtained from the United States, Italy and Spain. PBMCs, B-cell-depleted T cells, or T cells provided the cDNA or gDNA that made up the material.

The CDR3 totals 14 residues. V lost 0 bases and J lost 2, with 9 bases in between. The germline CDR1 and CDR2 sequences are SGHRS and YFSETQ. Method: immunoSEQ multiplex PCR; TCRdb's copy keeps in-frame clones and lacks some. The sample contains 130,000 or so clones, around four fifths of which appear only once. The chain couples TRBV5-1 to TRBJ2-7; D may be TRBD1 (5 bases). This receptor was taken from a human donor in a cohort sampled during active COVID-19. Specimen: peripheral blood. The CDR3 here is CASSLGSGPYEQYF. The CDR3 DNA reads TGCGCCAGCAGCTTGGGTTCAGGGCCCTACGAGCAGTACTTC.